This record covers a single T cell receptor (beta chain). Antigen unknown. V lost 1 base and J lost 7, with 10 bases in between. CDR3 length equals 14 residues. The germline gives CDR1 SEHNR, CDR2 FQNEAQ (reference sequence). These data come from a study of OX40 agonist ivuxolimab in advanced cancers. Turning to the study itself: Under the entry rules, prior anti-PD-1, anti-PD-L1 or anti-CTLA-4 therapy was allowed, and approximately 36% had some. Study observations and caveats: The specificity for antigen of the expanded peripheral T cells was not determined. Clonal expansion was seen in CD4+ and CD8+ blood T cells by week 6 at 0.1 to 3.0 mg/kg.

Only in-frame clones appear in the TCRdb table, and some are missing; sequencing was by immunoSEQ multiplex PCR. The sample has 65,000 to 85,000 clones; approximately 85% are singletons. The material sequenced was CD4+ or CD8+ T cells sorted from blood, taken in a trial of the OX40 agonist ivuxolimab. The V call is TRBV7-9, the J call TRBJ2-2; D gene ambiguous. This TCR came from an adult with an advanced solid tumor such as melanoma, head and neck, liver or kidney cancer. The CDR3 is CASSLDRARGELFF. CDR3 sequence (DNA): TGTGCCAGCAGCTTAGATCGTGCCCGCGGGGAGCTGTTTTTT.